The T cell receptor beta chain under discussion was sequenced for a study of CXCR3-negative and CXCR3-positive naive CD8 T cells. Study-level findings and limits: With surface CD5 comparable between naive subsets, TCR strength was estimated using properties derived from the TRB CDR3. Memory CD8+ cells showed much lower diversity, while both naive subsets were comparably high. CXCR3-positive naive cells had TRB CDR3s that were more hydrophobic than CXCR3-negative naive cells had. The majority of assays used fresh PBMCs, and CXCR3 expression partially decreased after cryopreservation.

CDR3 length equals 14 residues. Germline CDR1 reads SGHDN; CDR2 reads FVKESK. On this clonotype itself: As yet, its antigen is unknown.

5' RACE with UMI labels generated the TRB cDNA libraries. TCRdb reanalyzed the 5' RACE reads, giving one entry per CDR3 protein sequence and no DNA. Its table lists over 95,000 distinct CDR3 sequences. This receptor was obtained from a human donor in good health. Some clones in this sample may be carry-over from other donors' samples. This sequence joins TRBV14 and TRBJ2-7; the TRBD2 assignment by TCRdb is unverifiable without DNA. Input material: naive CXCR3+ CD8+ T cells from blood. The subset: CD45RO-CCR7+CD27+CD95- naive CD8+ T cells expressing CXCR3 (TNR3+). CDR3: CASSPYGLAGEQYF. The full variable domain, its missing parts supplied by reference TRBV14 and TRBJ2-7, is EAGVTQFPSHSVIEKGQTVTLRCDPISGHDNLYWYRRVMGKEIKFLLHFVKESKQDESGMPNNRFLAERTGGTYSTLKVQPAELEDSGVYFCASSPYGLAGEQYFGPGTRLTVT.